This is a list of T cell receptor beta chains from one sample in a study of OX40 agonist ivuxolimab in advanced cancers. The protocol was immunoSEQ multiplex PCR, while the TCRdb copy is restricted to in-frame clones and leaves out a portion. The sample consists of over 80,000 clones, about 89% of them appearing once. The specimen comprised CD4+ or CD8+ T cells sorted from blood, sampled in a trial of the OX40 agonist ivuxolimab. These receptors were taken from an adult with an advanced solid tumor such as melanoma, head and neck, liver or kidney cancer. CDR3s leave out the opening cysteine and the closing phenylalanine or tryptophan. A D gene is named only where the DNA matches it firmly.

V,J,D,length,CDR3
TRBV5-1,TRBJ2-1,TRBD2,13,ASSGEAGVANEQF
TRBV6-6,TRBJ2-5,NA,9,ASSLQETQY
TRBV5-5,TRBJ2-2,TRBD1,13,ASSWIGTGSGELF
TRBV2,TRBJ2-5,TRBD2,12,ASSPRAGRQTQY
TRBV7-6,TRBJ1-4,NA,13,ASSLQEATNEKLF
TRBV28,TRBJ2-3,TRBD1,13,ASSLHGQGTDTQY
TRBV7-7,TRBJ1-1,NA,12,ASSSGTQNTEAF
TRBV11-3,TRBJ2-3,NA,15,ASSPDRASPGTDTQY
TRBV7-2,TRBJ2-5,NA,14,ASSLVGGPIKETQY
TRBV6-6,TRBJ2-3,NA,13,ASSPGTLSTDTQY
TRBV7-6,TRBJ2-5,TRBD1,11,ASSQGVGETQY
TRBV6-6,TRBJ1-1,NA,12,ASSYSGGDTEAF
TRBV27,TRBJ1-5,TRBD1,12,ASKGTGGGEVRH
TRBV30,TRBJ1-4,TRBD1,13,AWSRDRGGSEKLF
TRBV30,TRBJ1-6,NA,12,AWSLVVGGSPLH
TRBV19,TRBJ2-5,NA,13,ASSPRLRGGETQY
TRBV6-6,TRBJ1-4,NA,11,ASSYSKGEKLF
TRBV10-3,TRBJ2-1,TRBD1,14,AISAQAGTGVNEQF
TRBV11-3,TRBJ1-4,NA,15,ASSHKIGGGAEEKLF
TRBV28,TRBJ2-7,NA,12,ASTRRRRFHEQY
TRBV10-3,TRBJ1-1,NA,12,AIGSMAGETEAF
TRBV6-6,TRBJ1-2,NA,10,ASSFRDTGYT
TRBV29-1,TRBJ1-2,NA,11,SVGRGGLDGYT
TRBV6-6,TRBJ1-5,NA,13,ASSYSIGVNQPQH
TRBV6-5,TRBJ2-7,NA,12,ASSYQAAVYEQY
TRBV6-9,TRBJ1-5,NA,13,ASSYENARNQPQH
TRBV11-2,TRBJ2-7,TRBD2,13,ASSSGLAGVYEQY
TRBV28,TRBJ1-2,NA,10,ASTSRMGGYT
TRBV2,TRBJ2-5,TRBD2,11,ASSWGGEETQY
TRBV11-2,TRBJ2-3,NA,13,ASSQGGRSTDTQY
TRBV15,TRBJ2-7,NA,13,ATSRGWGVSYEQY
TRBV5-5,TRBJ1-5,TRBD1,14,ASSWGGRGDNQPQH
TRBV14,TRBJ1-1,NA,11,ASSRQQNTEAF
TRBV5-1,TRBJ1-5,TRBD1,12,ASSPGQAGQPQH
TRBV11-1,TRBJ2-5,NA,13,ASSLGGDFQETQY
TRBV5-1,TRBJ1-4,NA,12,ASSLDQGGEKLF